This is a list of T cell receptor beta chains from one sample in a study of T cell changes during pregnancy in multiple sclerosis. Profiling relied on immunoSEQ multiplex PCR, and the TCRdb table lists in-frame clones only, not all of them. This sample has under 130,000 clones, with about 90% found just once. Material: peripheral blood, obtained after pregnancy. The receptors come from a female donor with multiple sclerosis, enrolled in a pregnancy study. CDR3s include the opening cysteine and the closing phenylalanine or tryptophan. Fields, in order: J gene, clone size, D gene, V gene, CDR3 DNA, CDR3 protein. D genes are given only for firm matches. Only part of the rows carry a size: once, few, many, or a class if the clone is expanded.

TRBJ2-7 - TRBD1 TRBV14 TGTGCCAGCAGGGGGGGACAGGCAAATTCCTACGAGCAGTACTTC CASRGGQANSYEQYF
TRBJ2-7 - - TRBV19 TGTGCCAGTAGACAAAACGGGGAACGGGGCGAGCAGTACTTC CASRQNGERGEQYF
TRBJ1-2 - - TRBV5-1 TGCGCCAGCAGCTTGGCCGGGGAGGGCCTTAATAACTATGGCTACACCTTC CASSLAGEGLNNYGYTF
TRBJ1-2 - - TRBV28 TGTGCCAGCAGTCCCTCCGGGGGGCAGCTAATCTATGGCTACACCTTC CASSPSGGQLIYGYTF
TRBJ1-4 - TRBD1 TRBV10-3 TGTGCCATCAGTGCCCGAGGGACAGGCAATGAAAAACTGTTTTTT CAISARGTGNEKLFF
TRBJ2-7 - - TRBV13 TGTGCCAGCACCCCGAGGAGGGACTCCTACGAGCAGTACTTC CASTPRRDSYEQYF
TRBJ1-1 few TRBD1 TRBV5-1 TGCGCCAGCAGCTTACAGGGGGCAGGAAACACTGAAGCTTTCTTT CASSLQGAGNTEAFF
TRBJ1-6 - TRBD1 TRBV10-2 TGCGCCAGCAGTGAGTCTTTCGCGGGGGGACAGTCTTATAATTCACCCCTCCACTTT CASSESFAGGQSYNSPLHF
TRBJ2-2 - - TRBV5-4 TGTGCCAGCAGCTTGGGTCCGGCGGCACCGAACACCGGGGAGCTGTTTTTT CASSLGPAAPNTGELFF
TRBJ2-3 - TRBD2 TRBV15 TGTGCCACCAGCAGAGAGAGCTCCCGGGGCGGGAGGGGATTCCTTAGCACAGATACGCAGTATTTT CATSRESSRGGRGFLSTDTQYF
TRBJ2-3 - - TRBV5-1 TGCGCCAGCAGCCGGGACAAGAGCACAGATACGCAGTATTTT CASSRDKSTDTQYF
TRBJ1-1 - - TRBV2 TGTGCCAGCAGGGGGGCCACTGAAGCTTTCTTT CASRGATEAFF
TRBJ1-1 - - TRBV4-2 TGTGCCAGCAGCCAAAACGCAGGGGAGAACACTGAAGCTTTCTTT CASSQNAGENTEAFF
TRBJ2-1 - - TRBV5-1 TGCGCCAGCAGCTTGGGACAGGTTAATGAGCAGTTCTTC CASSLGQVNEQFF
TRBJ2-7 - - TRBV11-3 TGTGCCAGCAGCTTAGATAATCACTTCGAGCAGTACTTC CASSLDNHFEQYF
TRBJ1-3 - - TRBV7-3 TGTGCCAGCAGCATTCAGGGGAACTCTGGAAACACCATATATTTT CASSIQGNSGNTIYF
TRBJ1-1 - TRBD1 TRBV6-5 TGTGCCAGCAGTTACTCGAACAGGGGGCTCACTGAAGCTTTCTTT CASSYSNRGLTEAFF
TRBJ1-3 - - TRBV6-1 TGTGCCAGCAACGGACAGATTTCGAGCACCATATATTTT CASNGQISSTIYF
TRBJ1-2 - TRBD1 TRBV5-1 TGCGCCAGCAGCTTGGGGCAGGGGGGCTATGGCTACACCTTC CASSLGQGGYGYTF